These 20 T cell receptor beta chains were all obtained from the same sample, sequenced in a study of T cells after yellow fever vaccination. Each CDR3 protein gets one entry after TCRdb re-called the 5' RACE reads with MiXCR. The profile covers 300,000 to 350,000 distinct CDR3 sequences, with about 4% appearing a single time and roughly 26% taken by the ten largest. The sample consisted of PBMCs, taken 5 days after the yellow fever booster vaccination. The receptors shown here come from a man between 18 and 29 years old who received the YFV17D yellow fever vaccine.

The sample holds a few counts of this clonotype. This chain links TRBV15 with TRBJ1-1; weak D call: TRBD1 (6 bases). The CDR3 runs to 16 residues. CDR1 LNHNV and CDR2 YYDKDF come from the germline V gene (reference sequence). V was cut by 9 bases and J by 1 base, with 21 bases left in between. CDR3: CATRVRGGPPNTEAFF. The CDR3 DNA reads as TGTGCCACAAGAGTTCGGGGGGGCCCTCCGAACACTGAAGCTTTCTTT.

This clonotype was found a few times. This chain links TRBV7-2 with TRBJ2-3; 9 bases agree with TRBD1. J was trimmed by 4 bases and V by 5 bases; bases with no gene match: 10. Per the germline V gene, CDR1 is SGHTA and CDR2 is FQGNSA. CDR3 size: 16 residues. The CDR3 DNA follows: TGTGCCAGCAGCGGATCGGGGACAGGGCGAGCAGATACGCAGTATTTT. This codes for CASSGSGTGRADTQYF.

The chain combines TRBV5-6 with TRBJ2-3; TRBD2 aligns across 8 bases. V was pared by 5 bases and J by 4 bases, with 3 bases of the junction left unmatched. The germline V gene has CDR1 SGHDT and CDR2 YYEEEE. The CDR3 covers 13 residues. The CDR3 DNA sequence: TGTGCCAGCAGAACGGGGGGGCCAGATACGCAGTATTTT. Translation: CASRTGGPDTQYF.

This clonotype was observed a few times. The rearrangement joins TRBV11-2 to TRBJ2-5, with TRBD2 as a possible D gene (6 bases). V lost 3 bases and J lost 4, with 15 bases in between. The CDR3 spans 15 residues. CDR1 is SGHAT, CDR2 FQNNGV, per germline. Here the CDR3 reads CASSFDIAARETQYF. The CDR3 DNA is TGTGCCAGCAGCTTCGACATAGCGGCACGAGAGACCCAGTACTTC.

This clonotype was counted at least ten times. V and J are TRBV27 and TRBJ2-3, with D uncertain. V was pared by 4 bases and J by 5 bases, with 10 bases between. The CDR3 has 13 residues. The germline V gene encodes CDR1 MNHEY and CDR2 SMNVEV (reference sequence). CDR3 residues: CASSSSQEDTQYF. CDR3 nucleotide sequence: TGTGCCAGCAGTTCCAGCCAGGAAGATACGCAGTATTTT.

The V gene is TRBV2, the J gene TRBJ2-7; D is unresolved. Trimming stripped 4 bases from V and 7 bases from J, with 14 bases between. CDR3 length equals 13 residues. Germline CDR1 is SNHLY and CDR2 is FYNNEI. This chain's CDR3 is CASSVSILREQYF. CDR3 sequence (DNA): TGTGCCAGCAGTGTTTCGATTCTACGGGAGCAGTACTTC. The full variable domain, rest sourced from reference TRBV2 and TRBJ2-7, is EPEVTQTPSHQVTQMGQEVILRCVPISNHLYFYWYRQILGQKVEFLVSFYNNEISEKSEIFDDQFSVERPDGSNFTLKIRSTKLEDSAMYFCASSVSILREQYFGPGTRLTVT.

This clonotype has just a few counts. V usage is TRBV20-1 and J usage is TRBJ2-5; D unclear. The germline V gene encodes CDR1 DFQATT and CDR2 SNEGSKA (reference sequence). V was trimmed by 1 base and J by 4 bases, leaving 13 bases between them. CDR3 length: 14 residues. CDR3 in amino acids: CSARAPNRGETQYF. The CDR3 DNA sequence: TGCAGTGCTAGAGCCCCAAATCGTGGAGAGACCCAGTACTTC.

This clonotype was counted at least ten times. This chain links TRBV5-1 with TRBJ1-6; 12 bases match TRBD1. CDR1 and CDR2 (germline): SGHRS, YFSETQ. Trimming removed 2 bases from V and 10 bases from J; junction bases left unmatched: 7. The CDR3 loop spans 16 amino acids. CDR3 nucleotide sequence: TGCGCCAGCAGCTTCGGGACAGGGGGCCTACTGTCACCCCTCCACTTT. This sequence encodes CASSFGTGGLLSPLHF.

The chain employs TRBV6-2 or TRBV6-3 and TRBJ2-3; weak D call: TRBD2 (5 bases). The germline V gene has CDR1 MNHEY and CDR2 SVGEGT. V was shortened by 10 bases and J by 2 bases, with 13 bases between the two germline ends. This CDR3 comprises 13 residues. The CDR3 nucleotides read TGTGCCACCCGGGGATACTACACAGATACGCAGTATTTT. Its protein product is CATRGYYTDTQYF.

The sample holds a few counts of this clonotype. This chain connects TRBV5-4 to TRBJ2-7; D uncertain. Trimming took 4 bases from V and 6 from J, leaving 11 bases between them. This CDR3 has 12 amino acids. Germline V gene lookup returns CDR1 SGHNT and CDR2 YYREEE (reference sequence). The CDR3 is CASSRSEPEQYV. CDR3 DNA: TGTGCCAGCAGCCGCAGTGAACCCGAGCAGTACGTC.

This clonotype came up many times. This rearrangement joins TRBV18 to TRBJ1-6; tentative D call: TRBD1 (6 bases). V was pared by 2 bases and J by 1 base, with 9 bases between. Germline V gene data show CDR1 as KGHSH and CDR2 as LQKENI. The CDR3 covers 16 residues. The chain's CDR3 is CASSPTGSSYNSPLHF. The DNA for the CDR3 is TGTGCCAGCTCACCAACAGGGTCGTCCTATAATTCACCCCTCCACTTT.

This clonotype was detected a few times. This chain connects TRBV5-1 to TRBJ2-4; no definite D call. This CDR3 is built from 16 residues. Trimming left V 3 bases short and J 0 bases short, with 13 bases between. CDR1 and CDR2 from the germline V gene are SGHRS and YFSETQ. The CDR3 spells CASSSDGALAKNIQYF. For the CDR3, the DNA is TGCGCCAGCAGCTCGGACGGAGCCCTAGCCAAAAACATTCAGTACTTC.

The chain is built from TRBV12-3 or TRBV12-4 and TRBJ1-1; tentative D call: TRBD1 (5 bases). With 1 base removed from V and 5 bases from J, the gap between germline ends came to 11 bases. The CDR3 is 14 amino acids. The chain's CDR3 is CASSLGRGWTEAFF. The CDR3 DNA reads as TGTGCCAGCAGTTTAGGGCGGGGGTGGACTGAAGCTTTCTTT.

The chain recombines TRBV7-9 with TRBJ2-1; 11 bases are shared with TRBD2. Germline V gene sequence: CDR1 SEHNR, CDR2 FQNEAQ (reference sequence). There are 16 residues in the CDR3. After removal of 3 bases from V and 7 bases from J, the junction contained 8 bases not matched to a gene. This CDR3 reads CASSFSGGALVNEQFF. CDR3 coding DNA: TGTGCCAGCAGCTTTAGCGGGGGGGCACTGGTTAATGAGCAGTTCTTC.

The V call is TRBV10-3, the J call TRBJ2-7; D could derive from TRBD1 or TRBD2 (5 bases each). This CDR3 comprises 13 residues. Germline V gives CDR1 ENHRY, CDR2 SYGVKD. V lost 3 bases, J lost 7 bases, and 13 bases lay in between. The CDR3 coding sequence is TGTGCCATCAGTGATCGGGACCGCCAGGAGCAGTACGTC. The encoded protein is CAISDRDRQEQYV.

This clonotype was seen ten or more times. The chain couples TRBV5-5 to TRBJ2-5; D is possibly TRBD1 or TRBD2 (5 bases each). CDR3 length equals 16 residues. Germline V gene data show CDR1 as SGHKS and CDR2 as YYEKEE (reference sequence). Trimming shortened V by 3 bases and J by 0 bases, and 15 bases separated the two germline ends. The CDR3, as DNA: TGTGCCAGCAGCTCGCACACCGGGACGCACCAAGAGACCCAGTACTTC. This translates into CASSSHTGTHQETQYF.

This clonotype has a count of ten or more. The chain couples TRBV5-1 to TRBJ1-6; possible D gene TRBD1, 5 bases. Looked up from germline, CDR1 is SGHRS and CDR2 is YFSETQ. CDR3 size: 14 residues. The germline V and J ends were trimmed by 5 bases and 7 bases, with 13 bases remaining between them. CDR3 in amino acids: CASSSGTMNSPLHF. As DNA, the CDR3 is TGCGCCAGCAGTTCCGGGACTATGAATTCACCCCTCCACTTT.

This clonotype was seen many times. This chain links TRBV28 with TRBJ2-3; no definite D call. V dropped 5 bases and J dropped 0 bases, with 12 bases sitting between them. CDR1 MDHEN and CDR2 SYDVKM come from the germline V gene. The CDR3 spans 15 residues. The DNA for the CDR3 is TGTGCCAGCAGTCCTGCGCTCCCCAGCACAGATACGCAGTATTTT. It is translated as CASSPALPSTDTQYF.

This clonotype was recorded many times. The rearrangement links TRBV20-1 to TRBJ2-3; tentatively, D is TRBD1 or TRBD2 (5 bases each). The V end was cut by 2 bases, the J end by 6 bases, with 18 bases between. CDR1 and CDR2 from the germline V gene are DFQATT and SNEGSKA (reference sequence). This CDR3 spans 15 amino acids. The CDR3 protein is CSARPHGDLEDTQYF. CDR3 DNA: TGCAGTGCTAGACCCCATGGGGACCTCGAGGATACGCAGTATTTT.

The table lists this clonotype with a few counts. This chain connects TRBV4-1 to TRBJ2-1; a weak D match, TRBD2 (5 bases). The CDR3 runs to 14 residues. With 3 bases removed from V and 5 bases from J, the gap between germline ends came to 11 bases. Germline CDR1 reads MGHRA; CDR2 reads YSYEKL. The CDR3 bases are TGCGCCAGCAGCCAGGCAGTGAGGGACAATGAGCAGTTCTTC. Protein product: CASSQAVRDNEQFF.